A selection of T cell receptor beta chains follows, all from one sample in a study of kidney transplant recipient with SARS-CoV-2 infection. TCRdb re-derived calls from the reads in MiXCR, one entry per CDR3 protein. The sample records 200,000 to 250,000 distinct CDR3 sequences, 29% being singletons. The sequencing here drew on a blood sample, taken at baseline and around day 110 from a kidney transplant recipient. These receptor sequences come from a male patient aged 25-45 years who had COVID-19 and was a kidney transplant recipient. These T cells may partly come from the graft donor. Both conserved end residues are part of each CDR3. The order of the fields is CDR3 DNA, CDR3 protein, D gene, V gene, J gene, clone size, CDR3 length. A D gene is named only where the DNA matches it firmly. Clone size reads once, few, many, or a class if the clone is expanded.

TGTGCCAGCAGTGAAGCCACGGGGACCTCTGGAAACACCATATATTTT	CASSEATGTSGNTIYF	NA	TRBV2	TRBJ1-3	many	16
TGTGCCAGCAGCCCGCTGCTTGGGGAAAAACTGTTTTTT	CASSPLLGEKLFF	NA	TRBV6-4	TRBJ1-4	many	13
TGCAGTGCTCGCAGAAAGCTGTTTCGAAAGACCTATGGCTACACCTTC	CSARRKLFRKTYGYTF	NA	TRBV20-1	TRBJ1-2	many	16
TGCGCCAGCAGCTCGACAGGGGAACAAGAGCAGTACTTC	CASSSTGEQEQYF	TRBD1	TRBV5-1	TRBJ2-7	many	13
TGTGCCAGTAGATCCTCCAGAGGTGGCAGGGTGTCCAACGTCCTGACTTTC	CASRSSRGGRVSNVLTF	NA	TRBV19	TRBJ2-6	few	17
NA	CISVPEWCREVGKTYGYTF	NA	TRBV7-5	TRBJ1-2	many	19
TGTGCCAGCAGCGTAGCATATCCCATTTCAGGCTTGACCGGGGAGCTGTTTTTT	CASSVAYPISGLTGELFF	NA	TRBV3-1	TRBJ2-2	many	18
TGTGCCTGGAGTTTGTTTGACAATGAGCAGTTCTTC	CAWSLFDNEQFF	NA	TRBV30	TRBJ2-1	few	12
TGTGCCAGCAGCATAGTCAGTCCCATTTCTTTCTCTGAGACCCAGTACTTC	CASSIVSPISFSETQYF	NA	TRBV3-1	TRBJ2-5	many	17
TGTGCCACCGGGGGGCCCGGGGAGCTGTTTTTT	CATGGPGELFF	NA	TRBV5-6	TRBJ2-2	many	11